This TCR beta chain was recovered during a study of T cell changes during pregnancy in multiple sclerosis (dated by TCRdb to the late 2010s). Regarding the complete study: Changes in the T cell repertoire over the course of pregnancy were examined in this study in women with multiple sclerosis.

With regard to this clone: This clone's antigen is unknown. No base quality information exists; no much larger clone differs at one position.

From the germline V gene, CDR1 is MGHDK and CDR2 is SYGVNS. V drops 7 bases and J drops 2 bases, leaving 9 bases in between. The CDR3 holds 12 amino acids from the cysteine to the phenylalanine. The sequence is cut down to CDR3 DNA, 36 bases in frame from base 1. Library creation used the immunoSEQ multiplex PCR assay. Drawn from immuneACCESS, this table holds only the in-frame rearrangements with V and J called that TCRdb kept. Clones are partly lost; checked studies trace under half to an unresolved V gene and leave the rest unexplained. The sample data list tens of thousands of clones, and approximately 86% of these were observed just once. About 15% of the sample belongs to the ten largest clones.

The rearrangement combines TRBV25-1 with TRBJ2-7; perhaps TRBD1 is the D gene, with 6 bases matching. Sequencing was performed on CD8+ T cells from peripheral blood mononuclear cells, taken in the first trimester of pregnancy. This TCR was sampled from a female donor in good health, enrolled as a control in a pregnancy study. The sequence in DNA is TGTGCCAGCACCGCAGGGGCCTACGAGCAGTACTTC. This translates into CASTAGAYEQYF.